This T cell receptor beta chain derives from a study of blood T cell repertoires in COVID-19. Study as a whole: COVID-19 samples, acute and convalescent, were from the United States, Italy and Spain.

Method: immunoSEQ multiplex PCR; TCRdb's copy keeps in-frame clones and lacks some. The sample contains about 150,000 clones, around 82% of which appear only once. Germline values: CDR1 SGHVS, CDR2 FQNEAQ. The CDR3 length is 14 residues. V was shortened by 2 bases and J by 8 bases, with 15 bases between the two germline ends. The clonotype was recovered from a woman in her seventies who had recovered from COVID-19. The rearrangement joins TRBV7-8 to TRBJ1-1; D might be TRBD1 (6 bases). Sample: peripheral blood. CDR3 loop: CASSLTFYRAEAFF. For the CDR3, the DNA is TGTGCCAGCAGCTTAACTTTCTACAGGGCCGAAGCTTTCTTT.